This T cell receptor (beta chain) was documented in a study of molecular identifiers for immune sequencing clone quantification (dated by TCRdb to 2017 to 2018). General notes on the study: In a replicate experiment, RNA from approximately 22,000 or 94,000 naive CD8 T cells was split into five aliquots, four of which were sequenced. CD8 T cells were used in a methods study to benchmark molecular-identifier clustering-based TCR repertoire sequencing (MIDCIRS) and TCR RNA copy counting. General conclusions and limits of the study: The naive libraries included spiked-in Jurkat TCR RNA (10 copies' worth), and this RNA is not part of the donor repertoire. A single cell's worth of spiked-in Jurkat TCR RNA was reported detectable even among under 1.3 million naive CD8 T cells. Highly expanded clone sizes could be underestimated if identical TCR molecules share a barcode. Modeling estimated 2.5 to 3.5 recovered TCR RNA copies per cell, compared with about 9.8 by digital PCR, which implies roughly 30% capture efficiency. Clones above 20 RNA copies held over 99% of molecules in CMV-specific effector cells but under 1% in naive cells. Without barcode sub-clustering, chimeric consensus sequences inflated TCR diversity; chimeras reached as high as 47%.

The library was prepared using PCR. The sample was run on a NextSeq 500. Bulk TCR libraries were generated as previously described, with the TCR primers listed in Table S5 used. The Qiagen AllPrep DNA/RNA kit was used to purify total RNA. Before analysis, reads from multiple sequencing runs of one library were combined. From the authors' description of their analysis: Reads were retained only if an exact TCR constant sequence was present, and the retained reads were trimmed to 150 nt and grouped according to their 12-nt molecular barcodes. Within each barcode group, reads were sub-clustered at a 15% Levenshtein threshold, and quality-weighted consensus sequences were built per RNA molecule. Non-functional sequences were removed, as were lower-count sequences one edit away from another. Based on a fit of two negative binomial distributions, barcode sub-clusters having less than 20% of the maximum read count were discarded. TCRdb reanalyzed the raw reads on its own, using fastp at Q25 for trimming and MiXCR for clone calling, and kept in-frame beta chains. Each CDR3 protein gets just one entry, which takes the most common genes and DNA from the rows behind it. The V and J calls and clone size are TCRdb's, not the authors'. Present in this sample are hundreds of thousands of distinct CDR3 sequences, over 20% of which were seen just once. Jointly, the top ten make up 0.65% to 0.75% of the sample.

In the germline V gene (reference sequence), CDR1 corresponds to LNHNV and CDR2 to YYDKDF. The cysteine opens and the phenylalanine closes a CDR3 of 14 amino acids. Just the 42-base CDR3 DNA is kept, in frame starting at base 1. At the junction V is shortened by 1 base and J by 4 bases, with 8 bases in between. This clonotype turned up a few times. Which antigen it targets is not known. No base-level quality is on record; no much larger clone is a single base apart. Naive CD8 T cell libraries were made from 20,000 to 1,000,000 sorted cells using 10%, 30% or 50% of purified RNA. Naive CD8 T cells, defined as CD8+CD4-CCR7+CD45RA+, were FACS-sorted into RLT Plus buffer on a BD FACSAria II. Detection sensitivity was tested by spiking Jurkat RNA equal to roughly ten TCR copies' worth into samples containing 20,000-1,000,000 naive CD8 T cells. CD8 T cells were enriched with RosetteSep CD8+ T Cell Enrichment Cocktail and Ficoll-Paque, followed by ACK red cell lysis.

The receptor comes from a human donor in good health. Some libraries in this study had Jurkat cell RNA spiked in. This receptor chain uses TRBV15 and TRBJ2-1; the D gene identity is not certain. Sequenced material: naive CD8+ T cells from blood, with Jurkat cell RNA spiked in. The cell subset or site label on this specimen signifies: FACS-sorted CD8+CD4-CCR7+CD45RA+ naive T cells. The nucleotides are TGTGCCACCAGCAGAGCGGCAGAGTACAATGAGCAGTTCTTC. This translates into CATSRAAEYNEQFF.